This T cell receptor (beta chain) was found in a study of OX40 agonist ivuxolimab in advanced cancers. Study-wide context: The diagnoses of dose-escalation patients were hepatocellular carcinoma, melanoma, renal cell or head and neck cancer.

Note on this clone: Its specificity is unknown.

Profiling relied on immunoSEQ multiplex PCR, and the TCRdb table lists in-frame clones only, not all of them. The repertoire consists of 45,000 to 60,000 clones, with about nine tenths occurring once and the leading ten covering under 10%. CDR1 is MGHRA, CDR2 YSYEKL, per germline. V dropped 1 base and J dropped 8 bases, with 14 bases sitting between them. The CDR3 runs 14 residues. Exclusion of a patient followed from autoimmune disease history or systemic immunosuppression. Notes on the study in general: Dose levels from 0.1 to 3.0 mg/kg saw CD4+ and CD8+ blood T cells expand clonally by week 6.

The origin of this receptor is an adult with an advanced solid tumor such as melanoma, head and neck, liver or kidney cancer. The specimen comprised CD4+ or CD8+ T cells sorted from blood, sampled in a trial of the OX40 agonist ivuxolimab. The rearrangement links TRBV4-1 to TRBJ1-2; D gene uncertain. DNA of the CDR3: TGCGCCAGCAGCCAAGGATTTATAGGCCGCGGCTACACCTTC. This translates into CASSQGFIGRGYTF.